The clone carrying this T cell receptor (beta chain) appeared a few times. Its matching antigen is unknown. CDR3 length: 17 amino acids. The V segment lost 5 bases and the J segment 0 bases; nucleotides outside the gene matches: 8. Germline V gene sequence: CDR1 SGHVS, CDR2 FNYEAQ. Library preparation tagged each individual cDNA molecule with a unique molecular identifier. TCRdb called the RACE reads again in MiXCR, with one record for every CDR3 protein. The table lists 180,000 or so distinct CDR3 sequences, around 13% of them singletons. The data derive from a study of human T cells and chemical hapten exposure. Across the whole study: Small volume differences among pooled libraries mainly caused per-sample TCR yield variation.

Study findings and constraints: Expanded TCRs were compared with controls, and the expanded TCRs formed significantly more large CDR3 similarity clusters.

The sample's time point: patch test 1, 2 weeks after DPC sensitization. The treatment here: therapeutic diphenylcyclopropenone sensitization with weekly scalp DPC. This specimen was whole blood, taken in connection with sensitization to the hapten diphenylcyclopropenone (DPC). The chain links TRBV7-6 to TRBJ2-3; 10 bases fit TRBD2. The TCR sequence derives from a woman aged 30 to 39 with alopecia areata. Some clones in this sample may be carry-over from other donors' samples. This chain's CDR3 is CASSPLPSGGSTDTQYF. The CDR3 DNA follows: TGTGCCAGCAGCCCCCTTCCTAGCGGGGGTAGCACAGATACGCAGTATTTT. The variable domain in full, completed from reference TRBV7-6 and TRBJ2-3, reads GAGVSQSPRYKVTKRGQDVALRCDPISGHVSLYWYRQALGQGPEFLTYFNYEAQQDKSGLPNDRFSAERPEGSISTLTIQRTEQRDSAMYRCASSPLPSGGSTDTQYFGPGTRLTVL.